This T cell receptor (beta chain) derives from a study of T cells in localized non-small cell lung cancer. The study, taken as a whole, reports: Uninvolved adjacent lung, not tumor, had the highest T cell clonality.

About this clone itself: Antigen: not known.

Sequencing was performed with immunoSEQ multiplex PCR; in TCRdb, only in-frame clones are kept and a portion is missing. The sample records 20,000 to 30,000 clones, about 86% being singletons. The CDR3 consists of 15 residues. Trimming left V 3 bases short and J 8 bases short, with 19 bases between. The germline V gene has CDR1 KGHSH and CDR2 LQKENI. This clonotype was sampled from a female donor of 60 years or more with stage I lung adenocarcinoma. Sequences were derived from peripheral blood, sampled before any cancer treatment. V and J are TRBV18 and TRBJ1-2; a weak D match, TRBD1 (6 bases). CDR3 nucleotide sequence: TGTGCCAGCTCACCCCAGGGGCCCGGCTGGCGCGGCTACACCTTC. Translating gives CASSPQGPGWRGYTF.